This entry is about one T cell receptor beta chain. The data stem from a study of blood T cell repertoires in COVID-19. Study-wide context: Samples of COVID-19 (acute and convalescent) were obtained from the United States, Italy and Spain. Sources were T cells, B-cell-depleted T cells, or PBMCs; the material itself was cDNA or gDNA.

Authors' analysis steps: Reference gene primer amplification yielded estimated nucleated cell counts. The repertoire was sequenced with immunoSEQ multiplex PCR; TCRdb's copy has only in-frame clones and lacks some. V and J calls and clone size are those listed in that table; D and trimming were worked out from the DNA. The sample has 100,000 to 150,000 clones, 80% to 85% seen once; the top ten hold 1.1% to 1.5%. Germline V lookup: CDR1 GTSNPN, CDR2 SVGIG (reference sequence). CDR3 length: 13 amino acids. The V end was cut by 2 bases, the J end by 3 bases, with 10 bases between. The source material was peripheral blood. The source is a man aged 55 to 70 with acute or convalescent COVID-19. The V gene is TRBV30, the J gene TRBJ1-2; no reliable D call. The CDR3 DNA is TGTGCCTGGAGTCGGAGTGAGGACTATGGCTACACCTTC. Translation gives CAWSRSEDYGYTF.